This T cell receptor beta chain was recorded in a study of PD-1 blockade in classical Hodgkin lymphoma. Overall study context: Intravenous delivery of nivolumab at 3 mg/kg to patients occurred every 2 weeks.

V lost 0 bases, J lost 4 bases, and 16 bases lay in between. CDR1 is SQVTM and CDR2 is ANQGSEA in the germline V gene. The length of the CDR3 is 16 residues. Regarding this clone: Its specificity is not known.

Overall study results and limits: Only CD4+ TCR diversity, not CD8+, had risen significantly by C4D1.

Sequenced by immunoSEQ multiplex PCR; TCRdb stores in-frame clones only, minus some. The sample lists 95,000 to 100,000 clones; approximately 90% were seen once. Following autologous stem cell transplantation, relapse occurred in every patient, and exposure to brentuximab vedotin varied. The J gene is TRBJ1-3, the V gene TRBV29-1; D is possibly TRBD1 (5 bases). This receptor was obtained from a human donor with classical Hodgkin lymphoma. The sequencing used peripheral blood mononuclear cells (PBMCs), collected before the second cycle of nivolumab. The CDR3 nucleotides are TGCAGCGTTGAAGATCGGGGGGGTCATTCCGGAAACACCATATATTTT. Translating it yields CSVEDRGGHSGNTIYF.